This T cell receptor beta chain was profiled in a study of CD8+CD57+ T cells in acquired aplastic anemia. Regarding the study as a whole: Patients and controls had in common 25 to 35 CD8+ CDR3 sequences.

TCR beta VDJ and CDR3 were profiled, and genomic DNA was the template. TCRdb used MiXCR to reprocess the reads, holding one entry per CDR3 protein. The sample includes hundreds of thousands of distinct CDR3 sequences, around 30% of them seen just once. By flow cytometry, patients selected for sequencing had shown an expansion of CD8+CD57+ cells. Patient blood was sampled before any therapy had been received. As to this clonotype: Antigen: not known.

The TCR sequence derives from a human donor with aplastic anemia. The sequenced material came from sorted CD4+, CD8+, or CD8+CD57+ T cells (not recorded which) from PBMCs.

CDR3 bases: TGTGCCAGCAGCCAAGATCGACTAGTTGTGAATGAGCAGTTCTTC. Its protein is CASSQDRLVVNEQFF. This chain links TRBV14 with TRBJ2-1; D is possibly TRBD2 (6 bases). There are 15 residues in the CDR3. Trimming stripped 0 bases from V and 7 bases from J, with 13 bases between. Per germline, CDR1 SGHDN and CDR2 FVKESK.